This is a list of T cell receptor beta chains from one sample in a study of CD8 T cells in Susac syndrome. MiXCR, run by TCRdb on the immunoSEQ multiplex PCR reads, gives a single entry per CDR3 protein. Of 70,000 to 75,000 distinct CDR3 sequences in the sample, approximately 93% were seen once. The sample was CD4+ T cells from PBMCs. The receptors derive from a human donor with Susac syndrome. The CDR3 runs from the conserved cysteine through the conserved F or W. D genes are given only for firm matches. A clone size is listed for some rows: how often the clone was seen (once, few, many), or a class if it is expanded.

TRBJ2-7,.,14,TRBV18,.,CASSPSQDSYEQYF,TGTGCCAGCTCACCTTCCCAGGATTCCTACGAGCAGTACTTC
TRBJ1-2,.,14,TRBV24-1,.,CATSDPGQFYGYTF,TGTGCCACCAGTGACCCCGGACAGTTCTATGGCTACACCTTC
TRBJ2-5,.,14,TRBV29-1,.,CSVVLSGRSVTQYF,TGCAGCGTTGTTTTGTCGGGACGGTCAGTGACCCAGTACTTC
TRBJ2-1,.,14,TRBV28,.,CASKKGGSYNEQFF,TGTGCCAGCAAAAAAGGGGGGTCCTACAATGAGCAGTTCTTC
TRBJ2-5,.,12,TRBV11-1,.,CASSLAEGTGYF,TGTGCCAGCAGCTTAGCGGAGGGCACTGGCTACTTC
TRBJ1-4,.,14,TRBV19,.,CASTGDRRPEKLFF,TGTGCCAGTACTGGGGACCGTCGCCCGGAAAAACTGTTTTTT
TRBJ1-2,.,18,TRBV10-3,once,CAISEPAGTGNPNYGYTF,TGTGCCATCAGTGAGCCGGCCGGGACTGGGAACCCAAACTATGGCTACACCTTC
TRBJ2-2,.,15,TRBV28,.,CASSIRAERGGELFF,TGTGCCAGCAGTATACGGGCAGAGAGGGGTGGGGAGCTGTTTTTT
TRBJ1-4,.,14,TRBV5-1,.,CASSSRELNEKLFF,TGCGCCAGCAGCTCCCGGGAGCTTAATGAAAAACTGTTTTTT
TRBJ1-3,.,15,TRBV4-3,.,CASSQEGRSGNTIYF,TGCGCCAGCAGCCAAGAGGGAAGATCTGGAAACACCATATATTTT
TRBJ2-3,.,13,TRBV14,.,CASSQLGTDTQYF,TGTGCCAGCAGCCAGCTGGGCACAGATACGCAGTATTTT
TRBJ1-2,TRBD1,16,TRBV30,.,CAWSPPRDSVNYGYTF,TGTGCCTGGAGTCCTCCGAGGGACAGCGTAAACTATGGCTACACCTTC
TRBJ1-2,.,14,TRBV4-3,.,CASSQGTANYGYTF,TGCGCCAGCAGCCAAGGGACAGCTAACTATGGCTACACCTTC
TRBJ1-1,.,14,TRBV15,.,CATSRVRQNTEAFF,TGTGCCACCAGCAGAGTAAGGCAGAATACTGAAGCTTTCTTT
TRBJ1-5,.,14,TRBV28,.,CASTGSPPSQPQHF,TGTGCCAGCACAGGGAGTCCTCCAAGTCAGCCCCAGCATTTT
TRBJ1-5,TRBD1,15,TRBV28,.,CASSLEQGWLQPQHF,TGTGCCAGCAGTTTAGAACAGGGGTGGCTCCAGCCCCAGCATTTT
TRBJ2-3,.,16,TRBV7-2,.,CASSPRTLGMTDTQYF,TGTGCCAGCAGCCCTCGGACTTTGGGGATGACAGATACGCAGTATTTT
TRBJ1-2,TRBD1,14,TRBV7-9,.,CASSPGQGIYGYTF,TGTGCCAGCAGCCCGGGACAGGGGATCTATGGCTACACCTTC
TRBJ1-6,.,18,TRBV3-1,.,CASSQAWRRVPYNSPLHF,TGTGCCAGCAGCCAAGCGTGGAGGAGGGTCCCCTATAATTCACCCCTCCACTTT